The 17 T cell receptor beta chains below all came from one sample that was sequenced in a study of cytomegalovirus exposure and HLA in healthy donors. Assay used: immunoSEQ multiplex PCR; TCRdb lists only in-frame clones, some missing. The table shows about 150,000 clones, with around nine tenths occurring only once. Sequencing was carried out using PBMCs. The receptors shown here come from a woman younger than 30 in good health and CMV-seropositive.

The chain recombines TRBV2 with TRBJ1-3, with TRBD1 matching over 8 bases. The V gene's germline CDR1 is SNHLY and CDR2 FYNNEI. V lost 5 bases and J lost 0; bases outside the gene matches: 6. CDR3 length: 16 residues. DNA for the CDR3: TGTGCCAGCAGTACCGGACAGGGCCCCTCTGGAAACACCATATATTTT. It codes for CASSTGQGPSGNTIYF.

CDR3 bases: TGTGCCAGCAGTGGGGGACAGGGAGGTCCTGGGGCCAACGTCCTGACTTTC. Translating gives CASSGGQGGPGANVLTF. The chain joins TRBV6-1 to TRBJ2-6; 9 bases are a match to TRBD1. V lost 4 bases, J lost 2 bases, and 6 bases stayed unmatched. CDR1 MNHNS and CDR2 SASEGT come from the germline V gene. This CDR3 is built from 17 residues.

The chain joins TRBV30 to TRBJ2-5; 10 bases are a match to TRBD2. The CDR3 totals 14 residues. Trimming at V came to 3 bases and at J to 4 bases, leaving 5 bases not matched to a gene. CDR1 is GTSNPN, CDR2 SVGIG, per germline (reference sequence). The chain's CDR3 is CAWRPSGSGETQYF. The CDR3 nucleotides are TGTGCCTGGAGACCTAGCGGGAGTGGAGAGACCCAGTACTTC.

The chain employs TRBV4-3 and TRBJ1-4, with 12 bases matching TRBD1. With 0 bases clipped from V and 4 bases from J, the junction kept 6 bases outside the gene matches. CDR3 length equals 18 residues. Germline V lookup: CDR1 LGHNA, CDR2 YSLEER. The CDR3 here is CASSQEGTGGIGNEKLFF. The CDR3 DNA reads as TGCGCCAGCAGCCAAGAAGGGACAGGGGGCATAGGTAATGAAAAACTGTTTTTT.

Turning to this clone: The germline gene is not matched at one end of the junction; a read error may be the cause. The rearrangement uses TRBV6-1 and TRBJ2-7, with 13 bases identical to TRBD2. This CDR3 spans 15 amino acids. Per germline, CDR1 MNHNS and CDR2 SASEGT. The CDR3 spells CASREGLAGAYEQYF. The CDR3 nucleotides read TGTGCCAGCAGGGAAGGACTAGCGGGGGCCTACGAGCAGTACTTC.

This clone was counted a single time. V is TRBV27 and J is TRBJ1-5, with D possibly matching TRBD1 (5 bases). Deletions cut 6 bases from V and 4 bases from J, with 13 bases between. The CDR3 extends over 14 amino acids. Germline values: CDR1 MNHEY, CDR2 SMNVEV (reference sequence). CDR3 sequence (DNA): TGTGCCAGCAGCCACAGGAGATTTAATCAGCCCCAGCATTTT. It specifies CASSHRRFNQPQHF.

The rearrangement uses TRBV4-1 and TRBJ2-7; a weak D match, TRBD2 (6 bases). V shed 1 base and J shed 6 bases, with 16 bases lying between them. Germline CDR1 is MGHRA and CDR2 is YSYEKL. This CDR3 is built from 15 residues. The CDR3 coding sequence is TGCGCCAGCAGCCAAGCGTCTAGCGTTGTCTTCGAGCAGTACTTC. Translation gives CASSQASSVVFEQYF.

The CDR3 sequence is CASSIRTGGIEQYF. Here the CDR3 DNA reads TGCGCCAGCAGCATACGGACAGGGGGCATCGAGCAGTACTTC. The chain is built from TRBV5-1 and TRBJ2-7; TRBD1 matches at 11 bases. The ends lost 4 bases at V and 6 bases at J; junction bases unmatched: 6. In germline, CDR1 is SGHRS, CDR2 YFSETQ. The CDR3 is 14 residues long.

The J gene is TRBJ1-5, the V gene TRBV6-6; no definite D call. Trimming took off 2 bases at V and 3 bases at J, with 8 bases between the two ends. Per germline, CDR1 MNHNY and CDR2 SVGAGI (reference sequence). CDR3 size: 14 residues. CDR3 in amino acids: CASSYAETNQPQHF. DNA for the CDR3: TGTGCCAGCAGTTACGCGGAAACCAATCAGCCCCAGCATTTT.

The V gene is TRBV15, the J gene TRBJ2-2; 12 bases agree with TRBD2. This CDR3 is built from 14 residues. Unmatched junction bases numbered 8, after V lost 11 bases and J lost 7 bases. Germline V lookup: CDR1 LNHNV, CDR2 YYDKDF (reference sequence). The CDR3 DNA sequence: TGTGCCGCTAGCGGGAGGGCCAGGGACGGGGAGCTGTTTTTT. This translates into CAASGRARDGELFF. Filled out from reference TRBV15 and TRBJ2-2, the complete variable domain reads DAMVIQNPRYQVTQFGKPVTLSCSQTLNHNVMYWYQQKSSQAPKLLFHYYDKDFNNEADTPDNFQSRRPNTSFCFLDIRSPGLGDTAMYLCAASGRARDGELFFGEGSRLTVL.

This rearrangement joins TRBV7-6 to TRBJ2-2; no clear D. The CDR3 sequence is 13 residues long. V gave up 4 bases and J gave up 8 bases, with 11 bases separating them. Germline CDR1 and CDR2: SGHVS and FNYEAQ. The CDR3 spells CASSSEVQGELFF. In DNA form, the CDR3 reads TGTGCCAGCAGCTCAGAGGTGCAAGGGGAGCTGTTTTTT.

The genes are TRBV10-3 and TRBJ2-3; the match to TRBD2 covers 13 bases. V gave up 2 bases and J gave up 2 bases; unmatched junction bases: 1. The germline gives CDR1 ENHRY, CDR2 SYGVKD. The CDR3 loop spans 16 amino acids. CDR3: CAISEGTSGDTDTQYF. The CDR3 DNA sequence: TGTGCCATCAGTGAGGGGACTAGCGGGGACACAGATACGCAGTATTTT.

This clone was observed a single time. The V and J genes are TRBV7-9 and TRBJ2-1, with a weak D call TRBD2 (6 bases). CDR1 and CDR2 (germline): SEHNR, FQNEAQ (reference sequence). V was cut by 2 bases and J by 5 bases, with 19 bases left in between. The CDR3 spans 17 residues. The chain's CDR3 is CASSLRPSGVQHNEQFF. CDR3 nucleotide sequence: TGTGCCAGCAGCTTAAGACCCTCGGGAGTTCAACACAATGAGCAGTTCTTC.

This clone came up a few times. The genes are TRBV19 and TRBJ2-2; the match to TRBD2 covers 7 bases. In germline, CDR1 is LNHDA, CDR2 SQIVND (reference sequence). V trimming: 3 bases; J trimming: 0 bases; junction bases outside the gene matches: 7. The CDR3 is made up of 17 amino acids. The CDR3 region has the DNA TGTGCCAGTAGTATCGTGGCCCTAGCGGCGAACACCGGGGAGCTGTTTTTT. Translation: CASSIVALAANTGELFF. Variable domain in full (rest from reference TRBV19 and TRBJ2-2): DGGITQSPKYLFRKEGQNVTLSCEQNLNHDAMYWYRQDPGQGLRLIYYSQIVNDFQKGDIAEGYSVSREKKESFPLTVTSAQKNPTAFYLCASSIVALAANTGELFFGEGSRLTVL.

This clone was counted a single time. This chain links TRBV11-3 with TRBJ2-1; 11 bases line up with TRBD2. Trimming cost V 1 base and J 6 bases; bases outside gene matches: 2. In germline, CDR1 is SGHNT, CDR2 YENEEA. The CDR3 is 15 residues long. The CDR3 protein is CASSLVGTSGNEQFF. CDR3 sequence (DNA): TGTGCCAGCAGCTTAGTAGGGACTAGCGGCAATGAGCAGTTCTTC.

The rearrangement uses TRBV5-4 and TRBJ2-7; D is perhaps TRBD2 (6 bases). There are 15 residues in the CDR3. CDR1 and CDR2 from the germline V gene are SGHNT and YYREEE (reference sequence). V was pared by 1 base and J by 2 bases, with 13 bases between. The CDR3 nucleotides are TGTGCCAGCAGCTTGTGGGGACGGGGGACCTACGAGCAGTACTTC. Protein product: CASSLWGRGTYEQYF.

This sequence joins TRBV10-3 and TRBJ2-3, with 11 bases lining up with TRBD2. V lost 0 bases to trimming and J lost 4 bases; unmatched junction nucleotides: 6. Germline assignment: CDR1 ENHRY and CDR2 SYGVKD. This CDR3 contains 17 residues. CDR3 sequence: CAISESLAGDRADTQYF. The CDR3 DNA sequence: TGTGCCATCAGTGAGTCACTAGCGGGAGACAGGGCAGATACGCAGTATTTT.